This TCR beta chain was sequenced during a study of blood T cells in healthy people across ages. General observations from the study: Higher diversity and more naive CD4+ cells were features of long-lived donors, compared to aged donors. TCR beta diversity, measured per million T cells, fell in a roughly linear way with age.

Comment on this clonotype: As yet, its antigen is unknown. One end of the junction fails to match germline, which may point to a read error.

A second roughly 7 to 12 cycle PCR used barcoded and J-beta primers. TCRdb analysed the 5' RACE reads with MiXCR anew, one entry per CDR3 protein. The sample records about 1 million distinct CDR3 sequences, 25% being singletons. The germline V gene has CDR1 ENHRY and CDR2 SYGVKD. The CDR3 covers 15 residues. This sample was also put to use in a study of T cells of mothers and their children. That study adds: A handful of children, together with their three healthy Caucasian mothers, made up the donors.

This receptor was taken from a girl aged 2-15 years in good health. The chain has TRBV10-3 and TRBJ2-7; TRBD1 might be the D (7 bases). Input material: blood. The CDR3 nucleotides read TGTGCCACCAGTGTCTTGGGGCAGGGGGGCAACGAGCAGTACTTC. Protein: CATSVLGQGGNEQYF.